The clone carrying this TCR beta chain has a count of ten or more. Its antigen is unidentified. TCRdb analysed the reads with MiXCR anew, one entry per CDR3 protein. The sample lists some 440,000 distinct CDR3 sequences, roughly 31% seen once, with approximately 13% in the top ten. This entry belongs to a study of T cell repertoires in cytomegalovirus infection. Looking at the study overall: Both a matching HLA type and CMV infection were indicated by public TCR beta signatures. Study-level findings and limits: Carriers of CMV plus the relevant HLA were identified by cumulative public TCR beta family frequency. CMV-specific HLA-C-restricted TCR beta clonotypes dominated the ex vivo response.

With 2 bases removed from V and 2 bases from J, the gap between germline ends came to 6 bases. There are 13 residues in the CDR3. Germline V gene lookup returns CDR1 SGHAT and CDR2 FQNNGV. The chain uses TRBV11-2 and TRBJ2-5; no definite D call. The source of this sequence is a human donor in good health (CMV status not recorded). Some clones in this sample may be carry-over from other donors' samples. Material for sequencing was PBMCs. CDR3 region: CASSLQIQETQYF. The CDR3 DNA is TGTGCCAGCAGCTTACAGATACAAGAGACCCAGTACTTC.